This T cell receptor (beta chain) was observed in a study of T cell responses to AZD1222 COVID-19 vaccine. Comment on this clone: The target antigen is unknown.

TCRdb's table, derived via immunoSEQ multiplex PCR, lists solely in-frame clones and lacks some. The table records 100,000 or so clones, around 87% of them present only once. The study, taken as a whole, reports: Spike-specific TCR repertoires showed rising breadth and depth after two AZD1222 doses.

Germline-derived CDR1 and CDR2 are GTSNPN and SVGIG (reference sequence). This CDR3 region has 14 residues. V was pared by 5 bases and J by 0 bases, with 11 bases between. This specimen consisted of peripheral blood, obtained on day 0 of MenACWY control vaccination. The TCR originated in an adult in good health. V usage is TRBV30 and J usage is TRBJ1-3; a possible D gene is TRBD1 (5 bases). The CDR3 is CAWSGTDSGNTIYF. DNA of the CDR3: TGTGCCTGGTCCGGGACTGACTCTGGAAACACCATATATTTT.